The source of this T cell receptor beta chain is a study of graft-versus-host responses after intestinal transplantation. Study details: Isolated intestinal, liver-intestinal, or multivisceral transplants had been given to the recipients. Study-level points and caveats: Within allografts, high graft-versus-host to host-versus-graft clonal ratios were seen among patients with graft-donor T cell macrochimerism. The recipient marrow held GvH clones, and some of them showed up first in ileum or blood.

Regarding this clone: Its antigen is unknown.

V dropped 5 bases and J dropped 8 bases, with 21 bases sitting between them. The CDR3 is made up of 15 amino acids. The germline gives CDR1 SGHAT, CDR2 FQDESV (reference sequence). The protocol was immunoSEQ multiplex PCR, while the TCRdb copy is restricted to in-frame clones and leaves out a portion. The data show under 90,000 clones, with about 91% seen just once and about 0.34% held by the top ten. Sequenced material: unstimulated CD4+ T cells sorted from spleen or lymph node cells, taken before transplant. The rearrangement joins TRBV11-1 to TRBJ1-2; tentatively, D is TRBD1 (5 bases). This TCR was sampled from a human donor who was the organ donor for an intestinal transplant. The CDR3, as DNA: TGTGCCAGCAGCACCCACACACAGGCACTAAGGGGCTACACCTTC. Translating gives CASSTHTQALRGYTF.